The 12 T cell receptor beta chains reported below all come from one sample, sequenced in a study of cytomegalovirus exposure and HLA in healthy donors. Method: immunoSEQ multiplex PCR; TCRdb's copy keeps in-frame clones and lacks some. This table has over 100,000 clones, around nine tenths appearing once. Material for sequencing was PBMCs. The receptors were gathered from a woman aged 18-35 years in good health and CMV-seronegative.

This chain connects TRBV28 to TRBJ2-5; 8 nucleotides align to TRBD1. Germline CDR1 MDHEN, CDR2 SYDVKM. CDR3 length: 13 amino acids. Unmatched junction bases numbered 4, after V lost 8 bases and J lost 2 bases. The DNA for the CDR3 is TGTGCCAGCCAGGGGGCAGATCAAGAGACCCAGTACTTC. Encoded protein: CASQGADQETQYF.

The chain has TRBV4-2 and TRBJ2-2, with a tentative D call TRBD2 (5 bases). There are 20 residues in the CDR3. V shed 6 bases and J shed 3 bases, with 29 bases lying between them. In germline, CDR1 is LGHNA, CDR2 YNFKEQ. The DNA of the CDR3 is TGTGCCAGCAGTCCCTCCCCCCGGGCTAGCCGGGCGTCGTACACCGGGGAGCTGTTTTTT. This gives the protein CASSPSPRASRASYTGELFF.

This clone has more than one count but fewer than ten. The chain uses TRBV15 and TRBJ2-1, with D tentatively TRBD1 (6 bases). V was shortened by 5 bases and J by 5 bases, with 13 bases between the two germline ends. This CDR3 region has 14 residues. Germline CDR1 reads LNHNV; CDR2 reads YYDKDF (reference sequence). DNA for the CDR3: TGTGCCACCAGCCGCAGGGACACCAACAATGAGCAGTTCTTC. As protein: CATSRRDTNNEQFF.

This chain connects TRBV25-1 to TRBJ2-5, with a weak D call TRBD1 (6 bases). Trimming pared 3 bases from V and 6 bases from J, leaving 17 bases between. This CDR3 is built from 15 residues. Germline V gene data show CDR1 as MGHDK and CDR2 as SYGVNS. The CDR3 region is CASSEDSHATKTQYF. In nucleotides, the CDR3 is TGTGCCAGCAGTGAGGACAGCCATGCCACGAAGACCCAGTACTTC.

The rearrangement joins TRBV28 to TRBJ2-2, with TRBD2 as a possible D gene (6 bases). The CDR3 has 14 residues. The V gene lost 4 bases and the J gene lost 3 bases, with 9 bases spanning the gap. Germline lookup yields CDR1 MDHEN and CDR2 SYDVKM. CDR3 region: CASSYGGYTGELFF. The CDR3, as DNA: TGTGCCAGCAGTTACGGGGGATACACCGGGGAGCTGTTTTTT.

This rearrangement joins TRBV10-3 to TRBJ1-2; the D gene is possibly TRBD1 (5 bases). Between the trimmed V and J ends, which lost 3 bases and 2 bases, there was a span of 19 bases. The CDR3 extends over 17 amino acids. Germline V gene data show CDR1 as ENHRY and CDR2 as SYGVKD. CDR3 DNA sequence: TGTGCCATCAGTGACCCCGGGCGGGAGGGACGCAACTATGGCTACACCTTC. This sequence encodes CAISDPGREGRNYGYTF.

This clone was counted once. The chain combines TRBV2 with TRBJ2-5, with D perhaps matching TRBD1 (6 bases). V was cut by 5 bases and J by 2 bases, with 9 bases left in between. The CDR3 sequence is 13 residues long. Looked up from germline, CDR1 is SNHLY and CDR2 is FYNNEI. CDR3: CASSQGMQETQYF. The CDR3 DNA follows: TGTGCCAGCAGTCAGGGGATGCAAGAGACCCAGTACTTC.

This clone was detected only once. The genes are TRBV7-8 and TRBJ1-1; 8 bases agree with TRBD1. The J segment lost 1 base and the V segment lost 1 base, leaving 5 bases of the junction unmatched. The CDR3 is 16 residues long. CDR1 and CDR2 (germline): SGHVS, FQNEAQ. The DNA for the CDR3 is TGTGCCAGCAGCTTAGACAGGGGGGGACAGAACACTGAAGCTTTCTTT. This codes for CASSLDRGGQNTEAFF.

This clone was detected only once. The chain combines TRBV7-9 with TRBJ1-1; D gene uncertain. CDR1 and CDR2 from the germline V gene are SEHNR and FQNEAQ (reference sequence). The CDR3 extends over 14 amino acids. The germline V and J ends were trimmed by 3 bases and 1 base, with 9 bases remaining between them. CDR3 sequence: CASSFGGKNTEAFF. As DNA, the CDR3 is TGTGCCAGCAGCTTTGGAGGCAAGAACACTGAAGCTTTCTTT.

A note on this clone: The sample contains more than one DNA sequence encoding this CDR3. The chain couples TRBV18 to TRBJ1-3; TRBD1 matches 10 bases. Trimming cost V 3 bases and J 2 bases; bases outside gene matches: 1. The CDR3 consists of 15 residues. The germline CDR1 and CDR2 sequences are KGHSH and LQKENI. CDR3 amino acids: CASSPGTGAGNTIYF. In nucleotides, the CDR3 is TGTGCCAGCTCACCGGGGACAGGGGCTGGAAACACCATATATTTT.

The chain has TRBV28 and TRBJ2-7; D remains ambiguous. V was trimmed by 6 bases and J by 0 bases, leaving 15 bases between them. Germline CDR1 MDHEN, CDR2 SYDVKM. The CDR3 contains 15 residues. The DNA of the CDR3 is TGTGCCAGCAGAACCCCGGGTCCACCCTCCTACGAGCAGTACTTC. Translation gives CASRTPGPPSYEQYF.

The chain combines TRBV7-3 with TRBJ2-2; the match to TRBD1 covers 9 bases. Germline V gene sequence: CDR1 SGHTA, CDR2 FQGTGA. V lost 5 bases to trimming and J lost 5 bases; unmatched junction nucleotides: 9. This CDR3 spans 16 amino acids. The CDR3 region is CASSPGTGPGTGELFF. CDR3 in DNA: TGTGCCAGCAGCCCTGGGACAGGGCCGGGGACCGGGGAGCTGTTTTTT.